The clone carrying this T cell receptor beta chain was recorded only once. Antigen specificity is unknown. This CDR3 is built from 15 residues. The V gene's germline CDR1 is SGHNT and CDR2 YYREEE (reference sequence). After removal of 0 bases from V and 4 bases from J, the junction contained 7 bases not matched to a gene. These data originate in a study of T cell repertoires in ileal Crohn's disease. Whole-study findings and limits: Endoscopy was done a median around 7.5 months after surgery. Endoscopic recurrence occurred in every patient whose clonality exceeded 26.8%. Compared with non-smokers, active smokers at surgery showed more clonal expansions.

TCRdb keeps only in-frame clones here, not all; method: immunoSEQ multiplex PCR. The sample records around 5,600 clones, approximately 84% being singletons. Time point noted: neoterminal ileum biopsy at postoperative endoscopy, about 6 months after surgery. Included were adult ileal or ileocolonic Crohn's patients indicated for ileocolonic resection. Sequencing was done on a sample of ileal tissue. The TCR sequence derives from an adult with Crohn's disease. The chain employs TRBV5-4 and TRBJ2-7; 7 bases match TRBD1. The CDR3 sequence is CASSLGRGPGYEQYF. In DNA, the CDR3 is TGTGCCAGCAGCTTGGGAAGGGGGCCCGGGTACGAGCAGTACTTC.